Given below is one T cell receptor beta chain in context. Just one base apart from a much larger clone, this may be a read error. These data are taken from a study of shared clonotypes between healthy human individuals. There are 16 residues in the CDR3. Looked up from germline, CDR1 is LNHNV and CDR2 is YYDKDF (reference sequence). For each subset, genomic DNA was distributed in equal portions over several immunoSEQ plates. How the authors handled the data: As immunoSEQ supplied junction-only sequences (without quality scores), filtering differed. Assay: immunoSEQ multiplex PCR; the TCRdb copy retains only in-frame clones and omits some. V, J and clone size are those of that table, while D and trimming were read from the DNA. The table lists 450,000 or so clones, around 77% of them singletons. Each of the donors was a healthy adult who was HIV-negative and had not had a recent acute infection or vaccination. The unsorted samples had tens of millions of PBMCs used for genomic DNA.

Sequencing input: PBMCs. The genes are TRBV15 and TRBJ2-1; the match to TRBD1 covers 7 bases. The clonotype comes from a woman aged 40 to 50 in good health. Some clones in this sample may be carry-over from other donors' samples. CDR3 loop: CATSRDLLDRTFEQLF. The CDR3 nucleotides are TGTGCCACCAGCAGAGATCTACTGGACAGGACGTTTGAGCAGCTCTTC.